The 5 T cell receptor beta chains in this list originate from one sample, sequenced in a study of monozygotic twins with inflammatory bowel disease. TCRdb reprocessed the 5' RACE reads; each CDR3 protein has one entry and no DNA is given. The sample has approximately 390,000 distinct CDR3 sequences. Sequencing input: blood. These receptors all stem from a human donor with ulcerative colitis or Crohn's disease, or a healthy co-twin of an affected twin (not recorded which).

The gene calls are TRBV5-1 and TRBJ1-6; TCRdb outputs TRBD1, but without DNA this stays unchecked. The CDR3 consists of 15 residues. Germline CDR1 and CDR2: SGHRS and YFSETQ. The CDR3 protein is CASSSLGQHNSPLHF.

The chain recombines TRBV6-1 with TRBJ2-3; lacking DNA, the TRBD2 call made by TCRdb goes unchecked. Germline CDR1 and CDR2: MNHNS and SASEGT. The CDR3 sequence is 15 residues long. The CDR3 reads CASSPTLAAGDTQYF.

The chain couples TRBV11-2 to TRBJ2-2. Per the germline V gene, CDR1 is SGHAT and CDR2 is FQNNGV. The CDR3 spans 15 residues. Here the CDR3 reads CASSFDGRGAGELFF.

The chain couples TRBV11-2 to TRBJ2-7; the TCRdb call, TRBD1, lacks DNA for checking. CDR1 SGHAT and CDR2 FQNNGV come from the germline V gene. CDR3 size: 13 residues. The CDR3 loop reads CASRPGMKYEQYF.

The genes are TRBV5-1 and TRBJ1-5; the D gene TCRdb calls, TRBD1, cannot be checked with no DNA. Germline V lookup: CDR1 SGHRS, CDR2 YFSETQ. The CDR3 runs to 15 residues. CDR3 residues: CASSLSGGSNQPQHF.